These 9 T cell receptor beta chains originate from one sample sequenced in a study of beta chain features in type 1 diabetes. Every bit of the isolated RNA underwent reverse transcription, so sequencing read expressed TCRB transcripts. The data were produced by immunoSEQ multiplex PCR, yet TCRdb's version contains in-frame clones alone and is incomplete. This sample has roughly 220,000 clones; about a sixth occur once, and the top ten carry 0.065% to 0.095%. Study outcomes and limitations: In every one of the four CD4+ subsets, TCRB CDR3s were moderately but significantly shorter in Type 1 diabetes patients.

Which antigens these TCRs recognize remains unknown. The sample taken for sequencing was naive CD4+ T cells from blood. The receptors shown here come from a man aged 30 to 45 with type 1 diabetes.

The V gene is TRBV4-1, the J gene TRBJ2-7, with 8 nucleotides matching TRBD1. J was trimmed by 0 bases and V by 3 bases; bases with no gene match: 10. The CDR3 is made up of 17 amino acids. The germline V gene encodes CDR1 MGHRA and CDR2 YSYEKL. CDR3: CASSQVGAGTGSYEQYF. The CDR3, as DNA: TGCGCCAGCAGCCAGGTCGGAGCCGGGACAGGCTCCTACGAGCAGTACTTC.

This clone was counted only a few times. The V gene is TRBV7-9, the J gene TRBJ1-4; 10 bases are a match to TRBD1. The germline gives CDR1 SEHNR, CDR2 FQNEAQ (reference sequence). CDR3 size: 15 residues. V gave up 3 bases and J gave up 6 bases; unmatched junction bases: 4. The CDR3 nucleotides read TGTGCCAGCAGCTTGGGGACAGGGGTGGATGAAAAACTGTTTTTT. Translated: CASSLGTGVDEKLFF.

This clone was detected a few times. The rearrangement joins TRBV6-5 to TRBJ2-1, with TRBD2 matching 8 bases. This CDR3 region has 14 residues. From germline, CDR1 is MNHEY and CDR2 SVGAGI. Trimming at V came to 2 bases and at J to 8 bases, leaving 5 bases not matched to a gene. Written as DNA, the CDR3 is TGTGCCAGCAGTTACCCCGGGAGGGGCGATGAGCAGTTCTTC. Residues: CASSYPGRGDEQFF.

The chain uses TRBV29-1 and TRBJ2-2, with 8 nucleotides matching TRBD2. Germline V gene lookup returns CDR1 SQVTM and CDR2 ANQGSEA. The CDR3 sequence is 16 residues long. The DNA for the CDR3 is TGCAGTGCCACGAGGGGTTCGGGAGGGGACACCGGGGAGCTGTTTTTT. Protein product: CSATRGSGGDTGELFF.

This rearrangement joins TRBV7-9 to TRBJ2-7, with 13 positions matching TRBD2. V was pared by 5 bases and J by 3 bases, with 4 bases of the junction left unmatched. This CDR3 region has 15 residues. Germline lookup yields CDR1 SEHNR and CDR2 FQNEAQ (reference sequence). As DNA, the CDR3 is TGTGCCAGCAGCCGACTAGCGGGAGGCCGCTACGAGCAGTACTTC. Its protein product is CASSRLAGGRYEQYF.

This chain connects TRBV4-2 to TRBJ2-3, with D possibly matching TRBD2 (5 bases). This CDR3 has 16 residues. Trimming shortened V by 0 bases and J by 4 bases, and 14 bases separated the two germline ends. In germline, CDR1 is LGHNA, CDR2 YNFKEQ. In nucleotides, the CDR3 is TGTGCCAGCAGCCAAGATACGGGGAAGGGTGCAGATACGCAGTATTTT. Translation gives CASSQDTGKGADTQYF.

The V gene is TRBV18, the J gene TRBJ2-5; tentatively, D is TRBD1 (5 bases). CDR1 is KGHSH, CDR2 LQKENI, per germline. CDR3 length equals 15 residues. With 2 bases removed from V and 1 base from J, the gap between germline ends came to 11 bases. CDR3 DNA: TGTGCCAGCTCACCAGTATCAGGGCTCCAAGAGACCCAGTACTTC. Translation: CASSPVSGLQETQYF.

In the case of this clone: The sample has other DNA sequences that encode this CDR3 too. This chain connects TRBV10-3 to TRBJ2-1; the match to TRBD2 covers 12 bases. Germline V lookup: CDR1 ENHRY, CDR2 SYGVKD. J was trimmed by 4 bases and V by 6 bases; bases with no gene match: 1. The CDR3 length is 14 residues. CDR3 coding DNA: TGTGCCATCAGCGGACTAGCGGGGTACAATGAGCAGTTCTTC. It codes for CAISGLAGYNEQFF.

This rearrangement joins TRBV28 to TRBJ1-4, with no clear D. The CDR3 spans 17 residues. CDR1 is MDHEN and CDR2 is SYDVKM in the germline V gene. The germline V and J ends were trimmed by 3 bases and 0 bases, with 14 bases remaining between them. The CDR3 nucleotides are TGTGCCAGCAGTTTCCTGGGGATCGGTGCAACTAATGAAAAACTGTTTTTT. It translates to CASSFLGIGATNEKLFF.